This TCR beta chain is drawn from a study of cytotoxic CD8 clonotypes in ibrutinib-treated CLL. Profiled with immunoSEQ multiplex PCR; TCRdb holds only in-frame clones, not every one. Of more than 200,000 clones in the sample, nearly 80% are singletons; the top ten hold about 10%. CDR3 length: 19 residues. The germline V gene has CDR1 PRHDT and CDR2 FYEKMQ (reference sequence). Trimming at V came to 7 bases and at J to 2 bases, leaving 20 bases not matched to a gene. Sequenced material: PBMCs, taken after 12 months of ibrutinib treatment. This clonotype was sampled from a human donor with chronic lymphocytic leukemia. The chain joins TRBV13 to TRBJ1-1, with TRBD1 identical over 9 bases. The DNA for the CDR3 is TGTGCCAGCACCCAGCTTACCTCGGGACAGGGCCCTTCTAACACTGAAGCTTTCTTT. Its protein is CASTQLTSGQGPSNTEAFF.